These 8 T cell receptor beta chains were sequenced from one sample in a study of cytomegalovirus exposure and HLA in healthy donors. Generated by immunoSEQ multiplex PCR, the TCRdb table keeps only in-frame clones and is missing some. The sample lists approximately 200,000 clones, 80% to 85% occurring once. Sequences were obtained from PBMCs. The receptor source for this set is a woman in her twenties or thirties in good health and CMV-seronegative.

The rearrangement joins TRBV7-8 to TRBJ1-2, with TRBD1 as a possible D gene (5 bases). Looked up from germline, CDR1 is SGHVS and CDR2 is FQNEAQ. The V end lost 4 bases, the J end lost 6 bases, and 12 bases lay between the germline ends. The CDR3 runs 13 residues. The CDR3 DNA reads as TGTGCCAGCAGCTCGGGCAGGGCTGATGGCTACACCTTC. Protein sequence: CASSSGRADGYTF.

DNA for the CDR3: TGTGCCAGCAGTATAAGGAGCTCCTACAATGAGCAGTTCTTC. Protein: CASSIRSSYNEQFF. J is TRBJ2-1 and V is TRBV2; no clear D. Deletions cut 5 bases from V and 0 bases from J, with 8 bases between. The CDR3 is 14 residues long. Germline V gives CDR1 SNHLY, CDR2 FYNNEI.

V is TRBV5-1 and J is TRBJ2-1; 13 bases agree with TRBD2. V lost 2 bases, J lost 6 bases, and 5 bases stayed unmatched. CDR1 and CDR2 from the germline V gene are SGHRS and YFSETQ. The CDR3 extends over 16 amino acids. The CDR3 protein is CASSLRTSGRSNEQFF. DNA for the CDR3: TGCGCCAGCAGCTTACGGACTAGCGGGAGAAGCAATGAGCAGTTCTTC.

The V gene is TRBV11-2, the J gene TRBJ1-4; D perhaps matches TRBD1 (6 bases). The V end lost 6 bases, the J end lost 8 bases, and 16 bases lay between the germline ends. Germline values: CDR1 SGHAT, CDR2 FQNNGV. This CDR3 is built from 14 residues. This CDR3 is CASRTDRQGEKLFF. The CDR3, as DNA: TGTGCCAGCAGGACCGACAGGCAGGGGGAAAAACTGTTTTTT. Full variable domain (outside the CDR3, taken from reference TRBV11-2 and TRBJ1-4): EAGVAQSPRYKIIEKRQSVAFWCNPISGHATLYWYQQILGQGPKLLIQFQNNGVVDDSQLPKDRFSAERLKGVDSTLKIQPAKLEDSAVYLCASRTDRQGEKLFFGSGTQLSVL.

This clone is a singleton in its sample. CDR3 coding DNA: TGTGCCAGCAACATAGCCACCACAGATACGCAGTATTTT. Translating it yields CASNIATTDTQYF. The rearrangement uses TRBV6-6 and TRBJ2-3; D not certain. This CDR3 region has 13 residues. Germline V lookup: CDR1 MNHNY, CDR2 SVGAGI (reference sequence). Trimming shortened V by 7 bases and J by 2 bases, and 10 bases separated the two germline ends.

V usage is TRBV29-1 and J usage is TRBJ2-7; 9 bases match TRBD1. Germline CDR1 reads SQVTM; CDR2 reads ANQGSEA. V was clipped by 8 bases and J by 5 bases; unmatched bases: 13. The CDR3 totals 14 residues. CDR3: CSFSHRDRVHEQYF. The CDR3 DNA sequence: TGCAGCTTTTCCCACCGGGACAGGGTCCACGAGCAGTACTTC.

The V gene is TRBV19, the J gene TRBJ2-7; 9 nucleotides agree with TRBD1. The CDR3 is 15 amino acids. Germline-derived CDR1 and CDR2 are LNHDA and SQIVND (reference sequence). J lost 4 bases, V lost 6 bases, and 10 bases had no gene match. CDR3 in amino acids: CASREAPGQGYEQYF. The CDR3 DNA sequence: TGTGCCAGTAGGGAGGCTCCGGGACAGGGATACGAGCAGTACTTC.

This clone was counted a few times. The V call is TRBV4-1, the J call TRBJ2-7; D gene uncertain. Germline V CDR1 and CDR2: MGHRA, YSYEKL. This CDR3 spans 12 amino acids. Trimming shortened V by 2 bases and J by 7 bases, and 9 bases separated the two germline ends. The CDR3 nucleotides read TGCGCCAGCAGCCAACTTCAACGGGAGCAGTACTTC. Translation: CASSQLQREQYF.